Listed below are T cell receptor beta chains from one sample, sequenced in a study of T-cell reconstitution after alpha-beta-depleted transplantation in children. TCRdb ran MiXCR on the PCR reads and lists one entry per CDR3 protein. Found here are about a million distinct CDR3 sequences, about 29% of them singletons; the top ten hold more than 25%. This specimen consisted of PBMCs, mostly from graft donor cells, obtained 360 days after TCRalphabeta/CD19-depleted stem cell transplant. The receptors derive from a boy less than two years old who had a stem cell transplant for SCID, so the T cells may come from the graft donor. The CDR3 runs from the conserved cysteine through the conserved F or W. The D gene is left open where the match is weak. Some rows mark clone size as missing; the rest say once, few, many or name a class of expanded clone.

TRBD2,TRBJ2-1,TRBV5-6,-,TGTGCCAGCAGCTTTGTTGGGGAGCGGGGTTCCTACAATGAGCAGTTCTTC,CASSFVGERGSYNEQFF
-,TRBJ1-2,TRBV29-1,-,TGCAGCGTTGAAAAGGATGACTATGGCTACACCTTC,CSVEKDDYGYTF
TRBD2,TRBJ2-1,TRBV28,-,TGTGCCAGCCTAGCGGGGGGGCCCATCGATGAGCAGTTCTTC,CASLAGGPIDEQFF
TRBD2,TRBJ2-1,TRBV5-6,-,TGTGCCAGCAGCATCCGGGAGGGACTAGCAGGCTATGAGCAGTTCTTC,CASSIREGLAGYEQFF
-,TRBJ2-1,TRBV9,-,TGTGCCAGCAGCGTAGTCGGTTCAGAGAGCTCCTACAATGAGCAGTTCTTC,CASSVVGSESSYNEQFF
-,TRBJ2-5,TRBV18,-,TGTGCCAGCTCTCAGCAGGGGAACGGTGAGACCCAGTACTTC,CASSQQGNGETQYF
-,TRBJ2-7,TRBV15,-,TGTGCCACCAGCAGAGATATGGGGAACGAGCAGTACTTC,CATSRDMGNEQYF
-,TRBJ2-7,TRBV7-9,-,TGTGCCAGCAGCCAGGTGGGAGACGAGCAGTACTTC,CASSQVGDEQYF
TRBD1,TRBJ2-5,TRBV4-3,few,TGCGCCAGCACCCGAGACAGGGAAGGAAGGGAGACCCAGTACTTC,CASTRDREGRETQYF
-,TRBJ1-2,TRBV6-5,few,TGTGCCAGCAGTTACGGCCAAGGTCTTAACTATGGCTACACCTTC,CASSYGQGLNYGYTF
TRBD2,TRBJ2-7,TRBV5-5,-,TGTGCCAGCAGCTTGCGGCCGGGGGGAAGGACCTACGAGCAGTACTTC,CASSLRPGGRTYEQYF
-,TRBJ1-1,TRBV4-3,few,TGCGCCAGCAGCCAAGATCAGGGGCGCTTGACTGAAGCTTTCTTT,CASSQDQGRLTEAFF
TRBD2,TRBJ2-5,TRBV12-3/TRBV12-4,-,TGTGCCAGCAGTTTTGGGCTAGCGGGGGCCCGGGAGACCCAGTACTTC,CASSFGLAGARETQYF
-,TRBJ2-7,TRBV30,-,TGTGCCTGGGGTGTACCAGGACGCTACGAGCAGTACTTC,CAWGVPGRYEQYF
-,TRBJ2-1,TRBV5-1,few,TGCGCCAGCAGCTGGGACGGCGCGGGGTCTAGCAATGAGCAGTTCTTC,CASSWDGAGSSNEQFF
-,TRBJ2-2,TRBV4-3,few,TGCGCCAGCAGCCATGAGGCATGGGGAAACACCGGGGAGCTGTTTTTT,CASSHEAWGNTGELFF
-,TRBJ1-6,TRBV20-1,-,TGCAGTGCTATGGTAGGCCCGTACAACTCCTATAATTCACCCCTCCACTTT,CSAMVGPYNSYNSPLHF
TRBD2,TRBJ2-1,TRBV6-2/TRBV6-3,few,TGTGCCAGTACTAGCGCCTACAATGAGCAGTTCTTC,CASTSAYNEQFF